This TCR beta chain appears in the sequencing data of a study of cytomegalovirus exposure and HLA in healthy donors. Method: immunoSEQ multiplex PCR; TCRdb's copy keeps in-frame clones and lacks some. Of tens of thousands of clones in the sample, around 94% were seen once. V lost 4 bases and J 9 bases, leaving 14 bases between the germline ends. Germline assignment: CDR1 SGHNT and CDR2 YENEEA. CDR3 length: 13 residues. The sequence came from a man younger than 35 in good health and CMV-seropositive. The sample was PBMCs. The chain is built from TRBV11-3 and TRBJ2-3; D not resolved. DNA for the CDR3: TGTGCCAGCAGCTCGCAGGTAGAAATGACGCAGTATTTT. Encoded protein: CASSSQVEMTQYF.